These 21 T cell receptor beta chains share one sample of origin, sequenced in a study of vaccination and CD4 T cells after COVID-19. With the Oncomine TCR Beta short-read assay, DNA from cultured CD4+ T cells was sequenced. TCRdb ran MiXCR on the PCR reads and lists one entry per CDR3 protein. The sample lists about 20,000 distinct CDR3 sequences; roughly 70% were seen once. Antigens for these TCRs are unknown. Treatment given: roughly nine-day PBMC culture with coronavirus spike peptide pools or control peptides (ViraFEST assay). Sequenced material: CD4+ T cells from blood, cultured in vitro. The receptors were gathered from a human donor who had recovered from COVID-19.

This rearrangement joins TRBV7-3 to TRBJ2-2; no reliable D call. Germline CDR1 and CDR2: SGHTA and FQGTGA. The CDR3 covers 14 residues. V was pared by 1 base and J by 7 bases, with 10 bases between. The CDR3 nucleotides read TGTGCCAGCAGCTTAATTACCCCGGGCGGGGAGCTGTTTTTT. This sequence encodes CASSLITPGGELFF.

This chain connects TRBV28 to TRBJ1-3; 7 bases align to TRBD1. Germline-derived CDR1 and CDR2 are MDHEN and SYDVKM. V gave up 4 bases and J gave up 3 bases; unmatched junction bases: 6. The CDR3 spans 15 residues. The chain's CDR3 is CASSSGTVNGNTIYF. The CDR3 nucleotides are TGTGCCAGCAGTTCAGGGACAGTCAATGGAAACACCATATATTTT. The full variable domain, completed using reference TRBV28 and TRBJ1-3, is DVKVTQSSRYLVKRTGEKVFLECVQDMDHENMFWYRQDPGLGLRLIYFSYDVKMKEKGDIPEGYSVSREKKERFSLILESASTNQTSMYLCASSSGTVNGNTIYFGEGSWLTVV.

V gene TRBV6-1 combines with J gene TRBJ1-4; a possible D gene is TRBD1 (5 bases). V lost 5 bases, J lost 7 bases, and 14 bases lay in between. The CDR3 runs 14 residues. From germline, CDR1 is MNHNS and CDR2 SASEGT. In DNA form, the CDR3 reads TGTGCCAGCAGTCAATCCCTGGGGCGTGAAAAACTGTTTTTT. Its protein product is CASSQSLGREKLFF.

This chain links TRBV20-1 with TRBJ1-1, with D hard to call. The CDR3 runs to 15 residues. Germline V CDR1 and CDR2: DFQATT, SNEGSKA (reference sequence). V was clipped by 2 bases and J by 3 bases, with 16 bases between them. In nucleotides, the CDR3 is TGCAGTGCTAGACTACGGACGACCGGAGACACTGAAGCTTTCTTT. Encoded protein: CSARLRTTGDTEAFF.

This clonotype is classed as medium-sized. This chain connects TRBV7-8 to TRBJ1-2; D call uncertain. The V and J ends lost 3 bases and 5 bases respectively, with 13 bases between them. CDR1 is SGHVS, CDR2 FQNEAQ, per germline. The CDR3 runs to 14 residues. In nucleotides, the CDR3 is TGTGCCAGCAGCTTTAGGGAGGGCGGGTATGGCTACACCTTC. It is translated as CASSFREGGYGYTF.

The chain joins TRBV6-1 to TRBJ2-1; 9 nucleotides line up with TRBD1. V shed 2 bases, J shed 4 bases, and the junction held 3 bases outside the gene matches. This CDR3 contains 15 residues. Germline assignment: CDR1 MNHNS and CDR2 SASEGT. CDR3: CASSEHDRGYNEQFF. As DNA, the CDR3 is TGTGCCAGCAGTGAACACGACAGGGGGTACAATGAGCAGTTCTTC.

The rearrangement uses TRBV7-2 and TRBJ1-2; D not resolved. Germline V gives CDR1 SGHTA, CDR2 FQGNSA. Between the trimmed V and J ends, which lost 2 bases and 5 bases, there was a span of 9 bases. The CDR3 sequence is 13 residues long. Here the CDR3 reads CASSLSWAYGYTF. DNA of the CDR3: TGTGCCAGCAGCTTAAGTTGGGCGTATGGCTACACCTTC. Complete variable domain (other parts from reference TRBV7-2 and TRBJ1-2): GAGVSQSPSNKVTEKGKDVELRCDPISGHTALYWYRQSLGQGLEFLIYFQGNSAPDKSGLPSDRFSAERTGGSVSTLTIQRTQQEDSAVYLCASSLSWAYGYTFGSGTRLTVV.

This rearrangement joins TRBV6-1 to TRBJ1-5; 8 nucleotides align to TRBD1. With 6 bases clipped from V and 4 bases from J, the junction kept 8 bases outside the gene matches. This CDR3 contains 15 residues. Germline CDR1 and CDR2: MNHNS and SASEGT. The CDR3 DNA sequence: TGTGCCAGCAGCCAGGGACAGGACGGTAATCAGCCCCAGCATTTT. As protein: CASSQGQDGNQPQHF.

The gene calls are TRBV6-1 and TRBJ1-1; D gene unclear. V was trimmed by 6 bases and J by 4 bases, leaving 15 bases between them. The germline V gene encodes CDR1 MNHNS and CDR2 SASEGT. The CDR3 length is 14 residues. DNA for the CDR3: TGTGCCAGCAGAACATCCGAGAGACGCACTGAAGCTTTCTTT. Translated: CASRTSERRTEAFF.

The chain uses TRBV9 and TRBJ1-1, with 7 bases that match TRBD1. CDR1 is SGDLS and CDR2 is YYNGEE in the germline V gene. The CDR3 spans 14 residues. V dropped 4 bases and J dropped 7; count of bases not matched to a gene: 10. Written as DNA, the CDR3 is TGTGCCAGCAGCCCAGGCGGACAGGTTTATGAAGCTTTCTTT. This encodes CASSPGGQVYEAFF.

The rearrangement joins TRBV28 to TRBJ1-2; D is unresolved. Germline lookup yields CDR1 MDHEN and CDR2 SYDVKM. V shed 4 bases and J shed 7 bases, with 10 bases lying between them. The CDR3 loop spans 12 amino acids. CDR3 nucleotides: TGTGCCAGCAGTTCTCCCCGGGTTGGCTACACCTTC. Encoded protein: CASSSPRVGYTF.

The chain is built from TRBV6-5 and TRBJ1-2; perhaps TRBD1 as D (5 bases). The CDR3 has 17 amino acids. V shed 2 bases and J shed 3 bases, with 19 bases lying between them. The germline gives CDR1 MNHEY, CDR2 SVGAGI. The CDR3 loop is CASSYPKGGRADYGYTF. As DNA, the CDR3 is TGTGCCAGCAGTTACCCGAAAGGCGGCAGGGCGGACTATGGCTACACCTTC.

The chain is built from TRBV2 and TRBJ2-2, with D uncertain. Germline CDR1 reads SNHLY; CDR2 reads FYNNEI. V lost 3 bases to trimming and J lost 4 bases, with 12 bases between them. The CDR3 covers 15 residues. The CDR3 is CASSEERSGTGELFF. Here the CDR3 DNA reads TGTGCCAGCAGTGAGGAGAGATCGGGCACCGGGGAGCTGTTTTTT.

The table lists this clonotype with a few counts. This chain connects TRBV7-2 to TRBJ1-2, with D uncertain. The CDR3 is made up of 13 amino acids. V lost 2 bases to trimming and J lost 4 bases, with 8 bases between them. Germline CDR1 SGHTA, CDR2 FQGNSA. Here the CDR3 reads CASSLSQGYGYTF. DNA for the CDR3: TGTGCCAGCAGCTTAAGCCAAGGCTATGGCTACACCTTC.

This clonotype was seen only a few times. The rearrangement links TRBV2 to TRBJ2-5; 12 nucleotides line up with TRBD2. Germline CDR1 is SNHLY and CDR2 is FYNNEI. J lost 7 bases, V lost 6 bases, and 12 bases had no gene match. The CDR3 consists of 16 residues. The CDR3 protein is CASSSTLAGGLGTQYF. The CDR3 DNA sequence: TGTGCCAGCAGCTCCACACTAGCGGGAGGACTTGGGACCCAGTACTTC.

The chain joins TRBV25-1 to TRBJ1-4, with 9 bases that match TRBD1. CDR1 MGHDK and CDR2 SYGVNS come from the germline V gene. The ends lost 8 bases at V and 0 bases at J; junction bases unmatched: 4. The CDR3 has 15 amino acids. This CDR3 is CASRQGVATNEKLFF. CDR3 bases: TGTGCCAGCCGACAGGGGGTTGCAACTAATGAAAAACTGTTTTTT.

The chain couples TRBV6-5 to TRBJ1-5; 7 bases fit TRBD1. V lost 2 bases, J lost 4 bases, and 8 bases stayed unmatched. This CDR3 spans 16 amino acids. Germline V gives CDR1 MNHEY, CDR2 SVGAGI. In DNA, the CDR3 is TGTGCCAGCAGTTACCTACACAGGGGTGGTAATCAGCCCCAGCATTTT. Its protein product is CASSYLHRGGNQPQHF.

By sample share, this clonotype is medium-sized. The chain uses TRBV20-1 and TRBJ1-6; possible D gene TRBD1, 5 bases. From germline, CDR1 is DFQATT and CDR2 SNEGSKA (reference sequence). The CDR3 runs to 15 residues. The germline V and J ends were trimmed by 6 bases and 0 bases, with 12 bases remaining between them. Here the CDR3 reads CSAQTGGSYNSPLHF. CDR3 DNA sequence: TGCAGTGCCCAGACGGGGGGCTCCTATAATTCACCCCTCCACTTT.

This chain joins TRBV6-5 and TRBJ1-1; TRBD1 is a possible D gene (5 bases). Trimming cost V 2 bases and J 3 bases, with 22 bases left between them. The CDR3 consists of 18 residues. The germline V gene encodes CDR1 MNHEY and CDR2 SVGAGI. CDR3 loop: CASSYRDPKNHVYTEAFF. Here the CDR3 DNA reads TGTGCCAGCAGTTACCGGGACCCCAAAAACCATGTGTACACTGAAGCTTTCTTT.

A few counts support this clonotype. The CDR3 DNA is TGTGCCACCAGTATTGGGGTTGTCGGGGAGCTGTTTTTT. This sequence encodes CATSIGVVGELFF. The rearrangement joins TRBV24-1 to TRBJ2-2; D is uncertain. The CDR3 spans 13 residues. The ends were cut back, 6 bases at V and 7 bases at J, with 11 bases in the middle. Germline CDR1 KGHDR, CDR2 SFDVKD.

This clonotype was seen once. The chain carries TRBV30 and TRBJ1-5; TRBD1 matches 7 bases. Unmatched junction bases numbered 5, after V lost 2 bases and J lost 7 bases. Per germline, CDR1 GTSNPN and CDR2 SVGIG (reference sequence). The CDR3 runs 13 residues. The CDR3 DNA is TGTGCCTGGAGTCCAGACAGGGTACAGCCCCAGCATTTT. This codes for CAWSPDRVQPQHF.